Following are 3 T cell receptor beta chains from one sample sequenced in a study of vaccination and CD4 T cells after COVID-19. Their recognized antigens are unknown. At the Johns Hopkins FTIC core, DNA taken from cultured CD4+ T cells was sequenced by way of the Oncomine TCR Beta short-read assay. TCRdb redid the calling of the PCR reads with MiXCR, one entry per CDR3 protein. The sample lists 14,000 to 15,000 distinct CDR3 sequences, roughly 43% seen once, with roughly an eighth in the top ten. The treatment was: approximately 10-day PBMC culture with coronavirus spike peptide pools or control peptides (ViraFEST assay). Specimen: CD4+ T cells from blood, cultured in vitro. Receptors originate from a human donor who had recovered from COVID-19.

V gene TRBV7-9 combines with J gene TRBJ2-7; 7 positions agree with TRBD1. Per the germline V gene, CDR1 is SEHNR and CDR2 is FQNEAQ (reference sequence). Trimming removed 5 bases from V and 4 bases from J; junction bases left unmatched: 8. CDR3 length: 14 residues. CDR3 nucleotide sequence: TGTGCCAGCAGCCGGACAGGTACGGCTTACGAGCAGTACTTC. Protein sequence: CASSRTGTAYEQYF.

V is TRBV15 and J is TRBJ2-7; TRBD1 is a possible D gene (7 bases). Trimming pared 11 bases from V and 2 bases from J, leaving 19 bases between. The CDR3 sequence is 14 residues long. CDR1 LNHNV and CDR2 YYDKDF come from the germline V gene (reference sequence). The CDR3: CAAGPGQRAYEQYF. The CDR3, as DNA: TGTGCCGCGGGGCCGGGACAGCGGGCCTACGAGCAGTACTTC.

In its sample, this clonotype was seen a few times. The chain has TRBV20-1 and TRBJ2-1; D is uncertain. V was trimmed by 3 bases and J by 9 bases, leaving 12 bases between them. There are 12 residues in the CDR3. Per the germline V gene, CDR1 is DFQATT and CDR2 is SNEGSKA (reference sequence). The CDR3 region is CSASSHSGEQFF. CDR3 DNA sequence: TGCAGTGCTAGCTCGCACTCAGGTGAGCAGTTCTTC.